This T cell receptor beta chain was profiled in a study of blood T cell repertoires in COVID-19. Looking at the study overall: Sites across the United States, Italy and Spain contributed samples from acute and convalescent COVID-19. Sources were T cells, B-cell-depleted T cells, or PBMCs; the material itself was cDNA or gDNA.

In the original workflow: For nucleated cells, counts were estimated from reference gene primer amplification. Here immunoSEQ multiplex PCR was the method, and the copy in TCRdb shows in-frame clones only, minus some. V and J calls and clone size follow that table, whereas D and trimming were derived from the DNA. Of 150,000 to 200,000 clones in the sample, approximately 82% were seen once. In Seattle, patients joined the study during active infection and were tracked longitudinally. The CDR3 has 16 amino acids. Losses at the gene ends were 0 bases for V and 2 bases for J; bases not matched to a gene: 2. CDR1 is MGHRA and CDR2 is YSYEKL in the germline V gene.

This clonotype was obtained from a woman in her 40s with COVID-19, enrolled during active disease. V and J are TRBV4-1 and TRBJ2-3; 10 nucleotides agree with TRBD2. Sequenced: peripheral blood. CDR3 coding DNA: TGCGCCAGCAGCCAAGAAGCGGGAGGGACCACAGATACGCAGTATTTT. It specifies CASSQEAGGTTDTQYF.